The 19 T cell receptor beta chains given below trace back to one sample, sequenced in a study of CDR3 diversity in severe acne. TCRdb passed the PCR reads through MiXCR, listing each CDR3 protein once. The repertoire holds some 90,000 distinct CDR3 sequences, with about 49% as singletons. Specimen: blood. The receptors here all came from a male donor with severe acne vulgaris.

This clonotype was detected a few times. The CDR3 loop reads CASSETPGLHTDTQYF. In nucleotides, the CDR3 is TGTGCCAGCAGTGAGACCCCGGGTTTGCACACAGATACGCAGTATTTT. This sequence joins TRBV6-4 and TRBJ2-3, with no clear D. CDR3 length: 16 amino acids. Germline values: CDR1 MRHNA, CDR2 SNTAGT. Trimming took 3 bases from V and 2 from J, leaving 15 bases between them.

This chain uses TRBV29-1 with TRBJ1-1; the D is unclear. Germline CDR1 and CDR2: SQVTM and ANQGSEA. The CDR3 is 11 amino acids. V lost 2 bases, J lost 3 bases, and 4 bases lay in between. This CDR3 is CSVEPDTEAFF. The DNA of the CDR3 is TGCAGCGTTGAACCGGACACTGAAGCTTTCTTT.

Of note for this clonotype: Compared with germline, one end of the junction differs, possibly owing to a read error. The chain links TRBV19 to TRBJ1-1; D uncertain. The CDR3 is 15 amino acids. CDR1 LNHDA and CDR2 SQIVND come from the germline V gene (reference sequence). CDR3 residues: CASSIPYSLNTEASF. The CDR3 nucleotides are TGTGCCAGTAGTATACCCTATTCGCTTAACACTGAAGCTTCCTTT.

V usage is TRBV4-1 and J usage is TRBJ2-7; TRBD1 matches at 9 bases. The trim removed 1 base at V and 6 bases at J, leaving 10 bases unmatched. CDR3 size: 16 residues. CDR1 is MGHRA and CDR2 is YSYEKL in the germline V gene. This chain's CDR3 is CASSQAIGTGSSEQYF. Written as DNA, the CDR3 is TGCGCCAGCAGCCAAGCGATCGGGACAGGGTCGTCCGAGCAGTACTTC.

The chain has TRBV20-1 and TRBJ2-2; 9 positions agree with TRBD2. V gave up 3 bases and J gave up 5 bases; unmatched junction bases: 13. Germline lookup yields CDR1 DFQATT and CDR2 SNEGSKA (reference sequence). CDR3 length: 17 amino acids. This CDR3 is CSARADLSGRRTGELFF. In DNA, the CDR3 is TGCAGTGCTAGGGCCGACCTTAGCGGGAGAAGGACCGGGGAGCTGTTTTTT.

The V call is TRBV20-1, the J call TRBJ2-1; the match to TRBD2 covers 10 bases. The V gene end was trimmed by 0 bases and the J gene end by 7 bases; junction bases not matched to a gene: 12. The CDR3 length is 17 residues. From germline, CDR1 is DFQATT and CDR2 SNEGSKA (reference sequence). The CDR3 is CSARDYASGSPKNEQFF. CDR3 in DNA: TGCAGTGCTAGAGATTATGCTAGCGGGAGTCCCAAGAATGAGCAGTTCTTC.

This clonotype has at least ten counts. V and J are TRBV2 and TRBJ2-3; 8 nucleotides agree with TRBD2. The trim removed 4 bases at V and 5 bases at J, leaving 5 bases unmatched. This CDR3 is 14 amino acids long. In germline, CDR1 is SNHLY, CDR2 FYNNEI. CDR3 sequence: CASSGLAGKDTQYF. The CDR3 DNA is TGTGCCAGCAGTGGCCTAGCGGGTAAAGATACGCAGTATTTT.

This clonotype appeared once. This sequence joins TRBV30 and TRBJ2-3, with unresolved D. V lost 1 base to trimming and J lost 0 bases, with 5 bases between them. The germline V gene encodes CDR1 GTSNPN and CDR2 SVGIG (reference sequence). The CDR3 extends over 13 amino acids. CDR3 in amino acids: CAWSDGSTDTQYF. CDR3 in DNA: TGTGCCTGGAGTGACGGGAGCACAGATACGCAGTATTTT. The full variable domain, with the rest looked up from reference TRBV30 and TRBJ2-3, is SQTIHQWPATLVQPVGSPLSLECTVEGTSNPNLYWYRQAAGRGLQLLFYSVGIGQISSEVPQNLSASRPQDRQFILSSKKLLLSDSGFYLCAWSDGSTDTQYFGPGTRLTVL.

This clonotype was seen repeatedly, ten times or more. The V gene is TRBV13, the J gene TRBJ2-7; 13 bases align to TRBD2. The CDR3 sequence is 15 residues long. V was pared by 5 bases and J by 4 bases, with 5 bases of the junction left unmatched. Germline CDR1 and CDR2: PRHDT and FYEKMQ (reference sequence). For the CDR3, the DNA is TGTGCCAGCAGCGAAGGGACTAGCGGGATATACGAGCAGTACTTC. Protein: CASSEGTSGIYEQYF. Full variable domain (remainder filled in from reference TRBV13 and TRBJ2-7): AAGVIQSPRHLIKEKRETATLKCYPIPRHDTVYWYQQGPGQDPQFLISFYEKMQSDKGSIPDRFSAQQFSDYHSELNMSSLELGDSALYFCASSEGTSGIYEQYFGPGTRLTVT.

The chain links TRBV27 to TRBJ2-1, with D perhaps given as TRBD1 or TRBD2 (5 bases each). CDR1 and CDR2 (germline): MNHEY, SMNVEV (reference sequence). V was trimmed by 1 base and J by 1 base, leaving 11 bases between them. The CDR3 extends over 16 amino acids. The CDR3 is CASSLLWGSSYNEQFF. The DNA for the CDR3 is TGTGCCAGCAGTTTATTGTGGGGGAGTTCCTACAATGAGCAGTTCTTC.

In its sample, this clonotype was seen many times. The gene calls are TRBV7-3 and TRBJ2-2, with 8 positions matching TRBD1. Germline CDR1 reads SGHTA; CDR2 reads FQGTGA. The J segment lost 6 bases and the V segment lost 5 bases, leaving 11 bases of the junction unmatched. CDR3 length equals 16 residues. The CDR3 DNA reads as TGTGCCAGCAGCCCCACAGGGGGGATTGGCGCCGGGGAGCTGTTTTTT. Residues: CASSPTGGIGAGELFF.

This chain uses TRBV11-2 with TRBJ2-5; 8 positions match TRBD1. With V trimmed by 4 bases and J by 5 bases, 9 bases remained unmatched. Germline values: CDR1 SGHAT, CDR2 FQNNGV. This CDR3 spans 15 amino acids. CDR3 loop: CASSYSTGDGETQYF. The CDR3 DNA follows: TGTGCCAGCAGCTATTCGACAGGGGACGGGGAGACCCAGTACTTC.

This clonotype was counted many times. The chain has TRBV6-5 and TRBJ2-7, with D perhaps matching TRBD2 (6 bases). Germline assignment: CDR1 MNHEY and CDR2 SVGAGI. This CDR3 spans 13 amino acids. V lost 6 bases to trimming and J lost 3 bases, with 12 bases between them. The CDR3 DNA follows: TGTGCCAGCAGGGTCACGGAGGGCTACGAGCAGTACTTC. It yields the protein CASRVTEGYEQYF.

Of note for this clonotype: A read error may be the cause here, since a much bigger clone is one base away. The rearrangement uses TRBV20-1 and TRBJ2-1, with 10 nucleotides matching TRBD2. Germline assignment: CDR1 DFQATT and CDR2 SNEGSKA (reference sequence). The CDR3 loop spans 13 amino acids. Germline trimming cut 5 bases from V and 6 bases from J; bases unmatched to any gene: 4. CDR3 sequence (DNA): TGCAGTGCTTCTCGGACTAGCGGCAATGAGCAGTTCTTC. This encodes CSASRTSGNEQFF.

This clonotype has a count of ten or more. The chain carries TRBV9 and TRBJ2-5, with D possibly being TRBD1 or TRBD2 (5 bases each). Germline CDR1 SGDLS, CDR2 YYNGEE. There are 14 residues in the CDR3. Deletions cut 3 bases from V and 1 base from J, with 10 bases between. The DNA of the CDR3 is TGTGCCAGCAGCGGATCCGGGACCCAAGAGACCCAGTACTTC. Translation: CASSGSGTQETQYF.

CDR3 bases: TGTGCCAGCAGCTTAGATCATGGTGCTCAGGTGACCTATCGGGAGACCCAGTACTTC. Its protein product is CASSLDHGAQVTYRETQYF. The rearrangement uses TRBV7-2 and TRBJ2-5; D call uncertain. This CDR3 is built from 19 residues. Germline CDR1 SGHTA, CDR2 FQGNSA. V shed 1 base and J shed 5 bases, with 26 bases lying between them.

CDR3 nucleotides: TGTGCCAGCAGTGTGGGACAGGGGAGCACTGAAGCTTTCTTT. Encoded protein: CASSVGQGSTEAFF. This rearrangement joins TRBV25-1 to TRBJ1-1; 10 bases line up with TRBD1. V lost 4 bases, J lost 4 bases, and 3 bases stayed unmatched. The CDR3 totals 14 residues. From germline, CDR1 is MGHDK and CDR2 SYGVNS.

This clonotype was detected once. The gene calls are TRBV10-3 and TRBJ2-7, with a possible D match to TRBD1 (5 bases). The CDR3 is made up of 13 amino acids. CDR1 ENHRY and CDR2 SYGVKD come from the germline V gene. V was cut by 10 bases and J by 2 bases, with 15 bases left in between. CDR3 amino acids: CASRLEQAYEQYF. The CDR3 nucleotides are TGTGCCAGCAGGTTAGAACAGGCCTACGAGCAGTACTTC.

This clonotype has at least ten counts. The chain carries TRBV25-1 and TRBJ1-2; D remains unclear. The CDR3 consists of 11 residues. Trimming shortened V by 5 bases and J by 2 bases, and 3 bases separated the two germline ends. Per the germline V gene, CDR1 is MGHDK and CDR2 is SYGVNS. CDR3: CASSRNYGYTF. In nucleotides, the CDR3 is TGTGCCAGCAGTCGGAACTATGGCTACACCTTC.